This T cell receptor beta chain comes out of a study of T cells expressing NK-cell markers. Germline V lookup: CDR1 SGHDN, CDR2 FVKESK. The CDR3 is made up of 15 amino acids. No DNA is given; TCRdb re-called the 5' RACE reads and lists each CDR3 protein once. This table lists about 380,000 distinct CDR3 sequences. The TCR comes from a man aged 18-69 years in good health. Sequences were obtained from blood T cells: a sorted CD56 or NKG2C T cell subset, CD4+ or CD8+ T cells, or bulk PBMC T cells (not recorded which). This rearrangement joins TRBV14 to TRBJ1-1; TCRdb picks TRBD1, but there is no DNA to check that call. The CDR3 sequence: CASSQDFGGGSEAFF.